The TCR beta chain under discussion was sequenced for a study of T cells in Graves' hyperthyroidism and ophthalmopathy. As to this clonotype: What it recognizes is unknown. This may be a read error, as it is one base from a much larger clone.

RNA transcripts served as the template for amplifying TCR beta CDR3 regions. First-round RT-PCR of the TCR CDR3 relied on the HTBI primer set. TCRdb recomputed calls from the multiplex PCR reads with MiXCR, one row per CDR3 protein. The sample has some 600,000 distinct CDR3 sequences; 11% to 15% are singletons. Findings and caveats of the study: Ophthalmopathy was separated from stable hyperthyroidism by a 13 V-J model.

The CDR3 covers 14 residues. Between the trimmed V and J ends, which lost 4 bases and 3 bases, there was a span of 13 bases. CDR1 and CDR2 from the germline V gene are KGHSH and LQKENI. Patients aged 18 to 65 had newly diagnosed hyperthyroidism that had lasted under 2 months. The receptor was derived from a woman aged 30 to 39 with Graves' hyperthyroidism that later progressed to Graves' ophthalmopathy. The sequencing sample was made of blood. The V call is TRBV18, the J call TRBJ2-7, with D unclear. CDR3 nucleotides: TGTGCCAGCTCACAACCATCAGAGAGCTACGAGCAGTACTTC. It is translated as CASSQPSESYEQYF.